What follows are 13 T cell receptor beta chains derived from one specimen sequenced in a study of cytomegalovirus exposure and HLA in healthy donors. PCR primers comprised 60 Vbeta and 13 Jbeta primers. Clones were read by immunoSEQ multiplex PCR, and TCRdb kept only the in-frame ones, dropping some. This specimen shows about 210,000 clones; the ten leading clones hold about 0.9%. Sequenced input: PBMCs. The receptors here all came from a woman in her 30s in good health and CMV-seropositive.

The V call is TRBV6-5, the J call TRBJ1-2; maybe TRBD1 (6 bases). Germline assignment: CDR1 MNHEY and CDR2 SVGAGI. Trimming shortened V by 0 bases and J by 0 bases, and 11 bases separated the two germline ends. The length of the CDR3 is 16 residues. The CDR3 DNA reads TGTGCCAGCAGTTACTCCTCCGGGGGGCCTAACTATGGCTACACCTTC. It translates to CASSYSSGGPNYGYTF.

Notes on this clone: This sample also contains other DNA sequences that code for the same CDR3. This chain connects TRBV6-1 to TRBJ2-7, with TRBD1 matching 12 bases. The V segment lost 6 bases and the J segment 10 bases; nucleotides outside the gene matches: 16. The CDR3 contains 16 residues. Germline V lookup: CDR1 MNHNS, CDR2 SASEGT. The CDR3, as DNA: TGTGCCAGCAGCGAACCGGGACAGGGGGCTATTAGGGGCCAGTACTTC. Its protein is CASSEPGQGAIRGQYF.

J is TRBJ2-2 and V is TRBV7-7; possibly TRBD2 for D (5 bases). CDR1 SSHAT and CDR2 FNYEAQ come from the germline V gene (reference sequence). This CDR3 comprises 16 residues. Trimming took 5 bases from V and 1 from J, leaving 14 bases between them. Here the CDR3 reads CASSRFVGENTGELFF. Here the CDR3 DNA reads TGTGCCAGCAGCCGATTCGTCGGGGAGAACACCGGGGAGCTGTTTTTT. The complete variable domain, with remaining parts taken from reference TRBV7-7 and TRBJ2-2, reads GAGVSQSPRYKVTKRGQDVTLRCDPISSHATLYWYQQALGQGPEFLTYFNYEAQPDKSGLPSDRFSAERPEGSISTLTIQRTEQRDSAMYRCASSRFVGENTGELFFGEGSRLTVL.

V gene TRBV2 combines with J gene TRBJ1-5, with TRBD1 identical over 9 bases. This CDR3 is 17 amino acids long. CDR1 SNHLY and CDR2 FYNNEI come from the germline V gene. V shed 2 bases and J 0 bases; nucleotides not matched to a gene: 5. The CDR3 sequence: CASSEWGQGPSNQPQHF. The DNA of the CDR3 is TGTGCCAGCAGTGAATGGGGACAGGGTCCTAGCAATCAGCCCCAGCATTTT.

The gene calls are TRBV6-1 and TRBJ1-4; 8 bases fit TRBD1. J gave up 8 bases and V 6 bases, and 11 bases lay outside the gene matches. This CDR3 contains 15 residues. CDR1 is MNHNS and CDR2 is SASEGT in the germline V gene. The CDR3 sequence is CASSVGQGLGEKLFF. The CDR3 DNA is TGTGCCAGCAGCGTCGGACAGGGATTAGGGGAAAAACTGTTTTTT.

The V and J genes are TRBV9 and TRBJ2-7, with a possible D match to TRBD2 (5 bases). The CDR3 spans 15 residues. Germline CDR1 is SGDLS and CDR2 is YYNGEE. V was trimmed by 6 bases and J by 6 bases, leaving 22 bases between them. The CDR3 DNA follows: TGTGCCAGCACATCCCGGGGTCCCCCAAGGTGCGAGCAGTACTTC. The encoded protein is CASTSRGPPRCEQYF.

The V call is TRBV7-9, the J call TRBJ1-3; D gene ambiguous. Trimming removed 10 bases from V and 2 bases from J, with 15 bases in between. The germline CDR1 and CDR2 sequences are SEHNR and FQNEAQ (reference sequence). The CDR3 totals 14 residues. The CDR3 DNA follows: TGTGCCACCGACCAACAGTCTGCTGGAAACACCATATATTTT. This sequence encodes CATDQQSAGNTIYF. Complete variable domain (other parts from reference TRBV7-9 and TRBJ1-3): DTGVSQNPRHKITKRGQNVTFRCDPISEHNRLYWYRQTLGQGPEFLTYFQNEAQLEKSRLLSDRFSAERPKGSFSTLEIQRTEQGDSAMYLCATDQQSAGNTIYFGEGSWLTVV.

V is TRBV20-1 and J is TRBJ2-5, with D unclear. Germline-derived CDR1 and CDR2 are DFQATT and SNEGSKA (reference sequence). Trimming stripped 8 bases from V and 4 bases from J, with 8 bases between. The length of the CDR3 is 10 residues. The CDR3 is CSPAGETQYF. CDR3 nucleotides: TGCAGTCCTGCCGGAGAGACCCAGTACTTC.

The V gene is TRBV6-5, the J gene TRBJ2-5; a weak D match, TRBD2 (6 bases). The CDR3 extends over 14 amino acids. Per germline, CDR1 MNHEY and CDR2 SVGAGI. V was pared by 6 bases and J by 5 bases, with 16 bases between. Here the CDR3 reads CASSLWGTGETQYF. Here the CDR3 DNA reads TGTGCCAGCAGCCTTTGGGGGACTGGCGAGACCCAGTACTTC.

The chain has TRBV6-5 and TRBJ1-2; TRBD1 might be the D (5 bases). Germline CDR1 reads MNHEY; CDR2 reads SVGAGI. Deletions cut 2 bases from V and 2 bases from J, with 15 bases between. The CDR3 runs to 16 residues. The CDR3 DNA reads as TGTGCCAGCAGTTACGGGGGGATGGGGCTCAACTATGGCTACACCTTC. Translation gives CASSYGGMGLNYGYTF.

The V gene is TRBV6-1, the J gene TRBJ1-5; D gene uncertain. V shed 2 bases and J shed 3 bases, with 8 bases lying between them. The CDR3 runs 14 residues. Germline V CDR1 and CDR2: MNHNS, SASEGT. The CDR3 spells CASSEIEHNQPQHF. CDR3 in DNA: TGTGCCAGCAGTGAAATCGAGCACAATCAGCCCCAGCATTTT.

The rearrangement uses TRBV19 and TRBJ1-5; D unclear. V was cut by 3 bases and J by 7 bases, with 10 bases left in between. CDR1 LNHDA and CDR2 SQIVND come from the germline V gene (reference sequence). This CDR3 has 13 residues. The CDR3 DNA reads TGTGCCAGTAGTATTCTGCTGAGGCAGCCCCAGCATTTT. Residues: CASSILLRQPQHF.

This sequence joins TRBV19 and TRBJ1-1, with a weak D call TRBD1 (6 bases). Germline-derived CDR1 and CDR2 are LNHDA and SQIVND (reference sequence). Trimming pared 6 bases from V and 4 bases from J, leaving 12 bases between. This CDR3 contains 13 residues. The CDR3 sequence: CASSDRFSTEAFF. As DNA, the CDR3 is TGTGCCAGTAGCGACAGGTTTTCCACTGAAGCTTTCTTT. The complete variable domain, with remaining parts taken from reference TRBV19 and TRBJ1-1, reads DGGITQSPKYLFRKEGQNVTLSCEQNLNHDAMYWYRQDPGQGLRLIYYSQIVNDFQKGDIAEGYSVSREKKESFPLTVTSAQKNPTAFYLCASSDRFSTEAFFGQGTRLTVV.